In its sample, the clone carrying this TCR beta chain ranks as medium-sized. Its ends do not fully match the called genes, so a read error is possible. TCRdb analysed the 5' RACE reads with MiXCR anew, one entry per CDR3 protein. Among around 10,000 distinct CDR3 sequences listed, over 15% were seen once. This CDR3 region has 12 residues. Cells sorted as Tregs were CD4+, CD25+ and CD127-/low. The V call is TRBV12-3 or TRBV12-4, the J call TRBJ2-1; 9 positions match TRBD1. The source is a female donor with breast cancer. Sequencing input: Tregs sorted from a lymph node. The CDR3 sequence is CASSNSRDRAIF. CDR3 bases: TGTGCCAGCAGTAATAGCCGGGACAGGGCTATCTTC.